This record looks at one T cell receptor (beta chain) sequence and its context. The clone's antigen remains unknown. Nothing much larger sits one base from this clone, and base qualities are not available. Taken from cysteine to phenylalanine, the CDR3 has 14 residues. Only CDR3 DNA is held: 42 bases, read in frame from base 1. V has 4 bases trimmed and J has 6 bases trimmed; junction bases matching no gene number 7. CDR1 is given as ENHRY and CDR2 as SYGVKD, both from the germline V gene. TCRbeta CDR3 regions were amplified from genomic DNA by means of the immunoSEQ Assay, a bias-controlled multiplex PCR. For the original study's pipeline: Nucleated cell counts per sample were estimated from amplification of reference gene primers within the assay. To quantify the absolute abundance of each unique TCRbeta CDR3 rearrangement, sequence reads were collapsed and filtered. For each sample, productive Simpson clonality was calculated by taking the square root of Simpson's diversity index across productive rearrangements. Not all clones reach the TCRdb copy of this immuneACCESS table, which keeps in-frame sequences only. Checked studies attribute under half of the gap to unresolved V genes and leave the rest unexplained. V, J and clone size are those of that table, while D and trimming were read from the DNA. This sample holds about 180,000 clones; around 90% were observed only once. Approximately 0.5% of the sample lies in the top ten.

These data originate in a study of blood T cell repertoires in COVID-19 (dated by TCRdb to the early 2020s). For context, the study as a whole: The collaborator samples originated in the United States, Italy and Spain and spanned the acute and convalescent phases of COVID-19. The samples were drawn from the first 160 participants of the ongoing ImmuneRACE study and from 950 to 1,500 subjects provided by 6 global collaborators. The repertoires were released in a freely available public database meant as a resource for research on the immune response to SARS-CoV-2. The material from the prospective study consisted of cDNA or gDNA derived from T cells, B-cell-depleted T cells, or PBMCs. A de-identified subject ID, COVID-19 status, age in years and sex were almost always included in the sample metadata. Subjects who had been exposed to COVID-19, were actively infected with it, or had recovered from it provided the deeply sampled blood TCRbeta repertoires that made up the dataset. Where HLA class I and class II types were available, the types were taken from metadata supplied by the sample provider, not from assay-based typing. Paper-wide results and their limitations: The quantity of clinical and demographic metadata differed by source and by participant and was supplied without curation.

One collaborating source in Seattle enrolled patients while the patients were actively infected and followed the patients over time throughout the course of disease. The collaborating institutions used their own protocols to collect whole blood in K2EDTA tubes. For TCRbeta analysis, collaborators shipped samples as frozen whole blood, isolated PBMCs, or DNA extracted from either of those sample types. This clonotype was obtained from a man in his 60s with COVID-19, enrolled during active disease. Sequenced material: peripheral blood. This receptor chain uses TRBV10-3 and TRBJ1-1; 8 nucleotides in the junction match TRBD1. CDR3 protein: CAISADRVLSEAFF. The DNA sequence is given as TGTGCCATCAGTGCGGACAGGGTGCTCTCTGAAGCTTTCTTT.